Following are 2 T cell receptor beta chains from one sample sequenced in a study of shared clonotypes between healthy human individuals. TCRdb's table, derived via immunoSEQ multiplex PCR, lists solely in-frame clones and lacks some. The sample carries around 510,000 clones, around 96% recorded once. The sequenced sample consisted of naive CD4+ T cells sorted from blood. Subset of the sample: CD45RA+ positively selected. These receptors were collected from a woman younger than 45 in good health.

CDR3 coding DNA: TGTGCCAGCAGCTCCGGACAGGGGTTTTTCTCCGAGCAGTACTTC. This sequence encodes CASSSGQGFFSEQYF. V and J are TRBV28 and TRBJ2-7, with TRBD1 identical over 9 bases. Trimming removed 6 bases from V and 6 bases from J; junction bases left unmatched: 12. The CDR3 spans 15 residues. Germline V lookup: CDR1 MDHEN, CDR2 SYDVKM.

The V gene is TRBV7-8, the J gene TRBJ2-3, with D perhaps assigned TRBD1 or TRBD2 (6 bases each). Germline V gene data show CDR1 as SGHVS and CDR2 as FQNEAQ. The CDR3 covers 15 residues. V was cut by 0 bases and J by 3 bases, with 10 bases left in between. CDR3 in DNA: TGTGCCAGCAGCTTAGCAAGGGGGAGGACAGATACGCAGTATTTT. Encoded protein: CASSLARGRTDTQYF.